This T cell receptor (beta chain) was obtained from a study of vaccination and CD4 T cells after COVID-19. Study information: The post-COVID samples were taken a median about 100 days after diagnosis, anywhere from 35 to 161. Post-vaccine sample collection happened at a median of about ten weeks after dose two, ranging 14 to 241. Whole-study results and caveats: The study examined relatively few convalescent patients and included no early post-infection timepoints.

Treatment given: roughly 10-day PBMC culture with coronavirus spike peptide pools or control peptides (ViraFEST assay). Prior to the COVID-19 pandemic (2011-2018), the unexposed donor's CD4+ T cells were collected. This clonotype was detected a few times. Its antigen is as yet unknown. Trimming shortened V by 0 bases and J by 4 bases, and 1 base separated the two germline ends. Germline V gene lookup returns CDR1 DFQATT and CDR2 SNEGSKA (reference sequence). CDR3 length: 11 residues. The Oncomine TCR Beta short-read assay sequenced DNA from cultured CD4+ T cells. MiXCR, run by TCRdb on the PCR reads, gives a single entry per CDR3 protein. This table has over 5,500 distinct CDR3 sequences, roughly 50% appearing once.

Sequenced sample: CD4+ T cells from blood, cultured in vitro. The TCR comes from a human donor in good health. The chain links TRBV20-1 to TRBJ2-1; D ambiguous. CDR3: CSAREYNEQFF. For the CDR3, the DNA is TGCAGTGCTAGAGAGTACAATGAGCAGTTCTTC.